One T cell receptor beta chain is described in this entry. In germline, CDR1 is MDHEN, CDR2 SYDVKM. The ends were cut back, 1 base at V and 6 bases at J, with 13 bases in the middle. The CDR3 sequence is 15 residues long. The data belong to a study of blood T cell repertoires in COVID-19. Study at large: Samples came from the United States, Italy and Spain, spanning acute and convalescent COVID-19.

Profiling relied on immunoSEQ multiplex PCR, and the TCRdb table lists in-frame clones only, not all of them. The sample yields 15,000 to 20,000 clones, over 90% seen once. The receptor comes from a woman aged 45-65 years with active COVID-19. The sequenced sample consisted of peripheral blood. The chain links TRBV28 to TRBJ2-1, with D perhaps matching TRBD2 (6 bases). DNA of the CDR3: TGTGCCAGCAGTTTATTCGGGAGATATATCAATGAGCAGTTCTTC. Its translation: CASSLFGRYINEQFF.